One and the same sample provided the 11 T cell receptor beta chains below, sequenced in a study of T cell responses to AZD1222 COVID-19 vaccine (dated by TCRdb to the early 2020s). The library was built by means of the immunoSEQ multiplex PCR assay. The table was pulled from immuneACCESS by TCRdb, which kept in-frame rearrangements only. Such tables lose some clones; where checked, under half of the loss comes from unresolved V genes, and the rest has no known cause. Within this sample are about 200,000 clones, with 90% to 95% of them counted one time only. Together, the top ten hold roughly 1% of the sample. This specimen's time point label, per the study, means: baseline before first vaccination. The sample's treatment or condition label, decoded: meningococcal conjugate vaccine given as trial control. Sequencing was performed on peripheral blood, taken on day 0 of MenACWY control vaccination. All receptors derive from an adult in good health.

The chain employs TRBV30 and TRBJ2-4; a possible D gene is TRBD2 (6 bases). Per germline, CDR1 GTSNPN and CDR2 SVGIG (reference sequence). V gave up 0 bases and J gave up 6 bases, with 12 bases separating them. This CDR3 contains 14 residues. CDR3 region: CAWSVGGTVNIQYF. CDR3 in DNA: TGTGCCTGGAGTGTAGGAGGGACTGTAAACATTCAGTACTTC.

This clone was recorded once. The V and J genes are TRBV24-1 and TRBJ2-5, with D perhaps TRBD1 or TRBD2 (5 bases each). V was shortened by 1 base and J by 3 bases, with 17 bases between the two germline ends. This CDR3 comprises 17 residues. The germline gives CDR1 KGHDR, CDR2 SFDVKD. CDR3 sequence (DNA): TGTGCCACCAGTGATTTCGCCGGATTCGGGGCTAAAGAGACCCAGTACTTC. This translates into CATSDFAGFGAKETQYF.

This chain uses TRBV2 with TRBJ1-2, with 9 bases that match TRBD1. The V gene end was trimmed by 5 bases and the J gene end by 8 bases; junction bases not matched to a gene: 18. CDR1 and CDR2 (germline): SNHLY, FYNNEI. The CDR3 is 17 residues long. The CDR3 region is CASSPLLSGQGTLGYTF. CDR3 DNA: TGTGCCAGCAGTCCTCTGCTCTCGGGACAGGGAACACTCGGCTACACCTTC.

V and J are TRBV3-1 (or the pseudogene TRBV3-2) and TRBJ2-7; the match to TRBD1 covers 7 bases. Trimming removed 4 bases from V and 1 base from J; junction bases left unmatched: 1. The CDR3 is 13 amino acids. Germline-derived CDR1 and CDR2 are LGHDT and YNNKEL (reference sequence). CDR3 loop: CASSLGQSYEQYF. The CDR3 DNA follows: TGTGCCAGCAGCCTGGGACAGTCCTACGAGCAGTACTTC.

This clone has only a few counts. The CDR3 DNA is TGTGCCATCAGTGACGGAGATAGCAATCAGCCCCAGCATTTT. Its protein is CAISDGDSNQPQHF. The chain combines TRBV10-3 with TRBJ1-5; unclear D gene. In germline, CDR1 is ENHRY, CDR2 SYGVKD. This CDR3 contains 14 residues. The ends were cut back, 3 bases at V and 0 bases at J, with 6 bases in the middle.

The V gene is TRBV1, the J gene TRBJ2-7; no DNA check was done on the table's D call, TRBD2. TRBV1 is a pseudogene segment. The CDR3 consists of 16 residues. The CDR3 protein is CTSSQHRDLRDYEQYF. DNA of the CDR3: TGCACCAGCAGCCAACACCGGGACTTGAGAGACTACGAGCAGTACTTC.

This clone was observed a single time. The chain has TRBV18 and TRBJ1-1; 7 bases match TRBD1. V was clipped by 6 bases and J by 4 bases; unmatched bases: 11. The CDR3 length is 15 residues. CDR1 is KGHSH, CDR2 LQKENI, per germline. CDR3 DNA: TGTGCCAGCTCCCAACAAGGACAGGTGGCCACTGAAGCTTTCTTT. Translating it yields CASSQQGQVATEAFF.

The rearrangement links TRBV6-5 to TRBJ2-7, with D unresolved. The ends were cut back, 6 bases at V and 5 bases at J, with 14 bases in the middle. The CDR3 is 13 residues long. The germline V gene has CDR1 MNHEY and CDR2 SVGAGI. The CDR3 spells CASRGSSTHEQYF. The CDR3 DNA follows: TGTGCCAGCAGGGGTTCTTCAACACACGAGCAGTACTTC.

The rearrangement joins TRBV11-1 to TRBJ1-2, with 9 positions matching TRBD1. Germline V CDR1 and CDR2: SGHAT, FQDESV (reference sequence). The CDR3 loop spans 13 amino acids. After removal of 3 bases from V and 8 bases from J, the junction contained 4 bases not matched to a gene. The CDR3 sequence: CASSLPGQGGYTF. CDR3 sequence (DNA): TGTGCCAGCAGCTTGCCAGGACAGGGGGGCTACACCTTC.

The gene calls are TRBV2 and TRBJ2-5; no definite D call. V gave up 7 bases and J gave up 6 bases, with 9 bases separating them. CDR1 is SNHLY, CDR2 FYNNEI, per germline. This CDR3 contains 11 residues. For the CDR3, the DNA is TGTGCCAGCACTTCCTGGAAGACCCAGTACTTC. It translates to CASTSWKTQYF.

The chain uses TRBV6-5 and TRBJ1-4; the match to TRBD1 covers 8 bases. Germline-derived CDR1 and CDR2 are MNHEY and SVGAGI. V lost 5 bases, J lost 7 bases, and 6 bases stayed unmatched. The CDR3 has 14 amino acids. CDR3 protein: CASSPGQGSEKLFF. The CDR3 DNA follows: TGTGCCAGCAGTCCCGGACAGGGAAGTGAAAAACTGTTTTTT.